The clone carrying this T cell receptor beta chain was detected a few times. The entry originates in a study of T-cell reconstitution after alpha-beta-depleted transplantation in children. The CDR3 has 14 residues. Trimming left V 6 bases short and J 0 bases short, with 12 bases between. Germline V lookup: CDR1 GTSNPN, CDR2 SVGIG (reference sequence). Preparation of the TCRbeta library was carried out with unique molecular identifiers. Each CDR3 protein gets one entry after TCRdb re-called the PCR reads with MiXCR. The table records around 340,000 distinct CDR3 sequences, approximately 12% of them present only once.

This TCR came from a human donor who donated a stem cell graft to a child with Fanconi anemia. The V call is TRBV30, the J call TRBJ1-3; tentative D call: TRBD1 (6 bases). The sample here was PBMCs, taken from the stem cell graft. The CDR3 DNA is TGTGCCTGTCAAGGACAGCTCTCTGGAAACACCATATATTTT. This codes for CACQGQLSGNTIYF.